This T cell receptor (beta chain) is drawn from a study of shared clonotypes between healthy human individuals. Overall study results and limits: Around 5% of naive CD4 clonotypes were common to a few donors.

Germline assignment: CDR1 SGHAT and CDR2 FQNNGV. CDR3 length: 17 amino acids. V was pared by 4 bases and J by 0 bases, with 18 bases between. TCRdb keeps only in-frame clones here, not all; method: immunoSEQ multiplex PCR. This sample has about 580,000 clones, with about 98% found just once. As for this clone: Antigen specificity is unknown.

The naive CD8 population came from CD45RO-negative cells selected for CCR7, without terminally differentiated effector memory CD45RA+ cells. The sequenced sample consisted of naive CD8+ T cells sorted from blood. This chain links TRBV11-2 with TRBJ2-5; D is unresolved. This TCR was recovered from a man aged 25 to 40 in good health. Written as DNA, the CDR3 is TGTGCCAGCAGCTCTGGGTCGGCAGGCGTCGACCAAGAGACCCAGTACTTC. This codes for CASSSGSAGVDQETQYF.